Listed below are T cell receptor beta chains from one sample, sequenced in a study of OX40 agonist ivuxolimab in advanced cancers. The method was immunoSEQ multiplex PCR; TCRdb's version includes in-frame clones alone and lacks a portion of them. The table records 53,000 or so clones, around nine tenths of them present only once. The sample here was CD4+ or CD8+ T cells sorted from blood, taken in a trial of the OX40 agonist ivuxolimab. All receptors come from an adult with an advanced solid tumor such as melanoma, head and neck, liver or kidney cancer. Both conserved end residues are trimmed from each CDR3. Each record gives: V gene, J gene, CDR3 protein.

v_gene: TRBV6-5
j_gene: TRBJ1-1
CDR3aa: ASSYGDSPPRPAF

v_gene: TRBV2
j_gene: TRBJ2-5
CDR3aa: ASSARGTGQETQY

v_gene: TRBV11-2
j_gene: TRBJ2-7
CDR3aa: ASRRGYEQY

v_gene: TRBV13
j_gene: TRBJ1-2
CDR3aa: ASSLGHRGYT

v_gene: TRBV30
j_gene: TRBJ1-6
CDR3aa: AWQDGKNSPLH

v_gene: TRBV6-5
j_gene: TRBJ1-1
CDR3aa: ASARGRNTEAF

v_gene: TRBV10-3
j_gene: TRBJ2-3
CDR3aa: AISDPGGQRTDTQY

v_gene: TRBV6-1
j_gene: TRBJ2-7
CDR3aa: ASTRDSSYEQY

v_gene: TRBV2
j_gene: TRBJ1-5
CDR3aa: ASSEVGVNQPQH

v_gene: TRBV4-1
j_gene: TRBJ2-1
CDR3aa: ASSPTSGGYNEQF

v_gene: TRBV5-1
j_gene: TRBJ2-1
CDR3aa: ASSSEGSRDNEQF

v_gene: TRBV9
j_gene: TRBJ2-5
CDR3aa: ASSGGQGNFQETQY

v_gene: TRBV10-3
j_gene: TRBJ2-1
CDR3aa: AISGRVSYNEQF

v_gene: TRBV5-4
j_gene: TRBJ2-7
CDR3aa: ASSPGGPGEQY

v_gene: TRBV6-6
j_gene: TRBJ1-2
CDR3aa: ASSSGQGNNYGYT

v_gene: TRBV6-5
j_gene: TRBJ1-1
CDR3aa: ASTKAPNTEAF